The rows below give T cell receptor beta chains drawn from one sample of a study of beta chain features in type 1 diabetes. Assay: immunoSEQ multiplex PCR; the TCRdb copy retains only in-frame clones and omits some. The sample contains 300,000 to 400,000 clones, less than 10% of which appear only once. Sequences were obtained from central memory CD4+ T cells from blood. Source of these receptors: a woman aged 18-29 years in good health. Both conserved end residues are part of each CDR3. Each record gives: D gene, J gene, clone size, V gene, CDR3 DNA, CDR3 protein. A D gene is named only where the DNA matches it firmly. Clone size, where shown, is once, few, many, or a class for clones that have expanded.

d_gene: TRBD2
j_gene: TRBJ2-2
abundance: few
v_gene: TRBV19
CDR3nt: TGTGCCAGTATGAGGCGGGAGCGCACCGGGGAGCTGTTTTTT
CDR3aa: CASMRRERTGELFF

d_gene: NA
j_gene: TRBJ2-4
abundance: NA
v_gene: TRBV27
CDR3nt: TGTGCCAGCAGTGGAACCGGGGTGAACATTCAGTACTTC
CDR3aa: CASSGTGVNIQYF

d_gene: NA
j_gene: TRBJ2-2
abundance: NA
v_gene: TRBV5-1
CDR3nt: TGCGCCAGCAGCTTCGGGGACACCACCGGGGAGCTGTTTTTT
CDR3aa: CASSFGDTTGELFF

d_gene: TRBD2
j_gene: TRBJ2-1
abundance: many
v_gene: TRBV28
CDR3nt: TGTGCCAGCAGTTTAGGCGGCGGGAGAAGTAATGAGCAGTTCTTC
CDR3aa: CASSLGGGRSNEQFF

d_gene: NA
j_gene: TRBJ2-6
abundance: few
v_gene: TRBV25-1
CDR3nt: TGTGCCAGCAGTGGACCGGACAGAGACTCTGGGGCCAACGTCCTGACTTTC
CDR3aa: CASSGPDRDSGANVLTF

d_gene: TRBD2
j_gene: TRBJ2-6
abundance: NA
v_gene: TRBV4-1
CDR3nt: TGCGCCAGCAGCCGACTAGCGGGAGGGCCTGGGGCCAACGTCCTGACTTTC
CDR3aa: CASSRLAGGPGANVLTF

d_gene: TRBD1
j_gene: TRBJ2-2
abundance: NA
v_gene: TRBV29-1
CDR3nt: TGCAGCGTTGGACAGGGTGGATACACCGGGGAGCTGTTTTTT
CDR3aa: CSVGQGGYTGELFF

d_gene: NA
j_gene: TRBJ2-5
abundance: few
v_gene: TRBV7-9
CDR3nt: TGTGCCAGCAGCTCCGGGGCCTGGGAGACCCAGTACTTC
CDR3aa: CASSSGAWETQYF

d_gene: TRBD1
j_gene: TRBJ1-1
abundance: NA
v_gene: TRBV27
CDR3nt: TGTGCCAGCAGTTTATCTGCCCTTTTACAGGGGGGAGTTGGGTTAAACACTGAAGCTTTCTTT
CDR3aa: CASSLSALLQGGVGLNTEAFF

d_gene: NA
j_gene: TRBJ1-2
abundance: few
v_gene: TRBV2
CDR3nt: TGTGCCAGCAGTGAACCAGGGAACTATGGCTACACCTTC
CDR3aa: CASSEPGNYGYTF

d_gene: NA
j_gene: TRBJ1-5
abundance: few
v_gene: TRBV29-1
CDR3nt: TGCAGCGTTGCCCAGGGTTGGGGCAATCAGCCCCAGCATTTT
CDR3aa: CSVAQGWGNQPQHF

d_gene: NA
j_gene: TRBJ2-2
abundance: NA
v_gene: TRBV25-1
CDR3nt: TGTGCCAGCAGCGACCCTCACGGACGAGGTGCCGGGGAGCTGTTTTTT
CDR3aa: CASSDPHGRGAGELFF

d_gene: NA
j_gene: TRBJ2-1
abundance: many
v_gene: TRBV11-2
CDR3nt: TGTGCCAGCAGCTCGTCGGGAGACTCCTACAATGAGCAGTTCTTC
CDR3aa: CASSSSGDSYNEQFF

d_gene: TRBD1
j_gene: TRBJ1-1
abundance: NA
v_gene: TRBV29-1
CDR3nt: TGCAGCGGAACAGGGGCGACGAACACTGAAGCTTTCTTT
CDR3aa: CSGTGATNTEAFF

d_gene: NA
j_gene: TRBJ2-7
abundance: few
v_gene: TRBV10-2
CDR3nt: TGCGCCAGCAAAGATTCAGGGGTTGAGCAGTACTTC
CDR3aa: CASKDSGVEQYF

d_gene: NA
j_gene: TRBJ2-6
abundance: NA
v_gene: TRBV19
CDR3nt: TGTGCCAGTAGTATTCCGGGGTTGACGGGGGCCAACGTCCTGACTTTC
CDR3aa: CASSIPGLTGANVLTF

d_gene: NA
j_gene: TRBJ1-5
abundance: few
v_gene: TRBV19
CDR3nt: TGTGCCAGTATGGCATGGGGGAGCAATCAGCCCCAGCATTTT
CDR3aa: CASMAWGSNQPQHF

d_gene: NA
j_gene: TRBJ2-1
abundance: NA
v_gene: TRBV2
CDR3nt: TGTGCCAGCAGTGCTTTCCACCCCAAGACCAATGAGCAGTTCTTC
CDR3aa: CASSAFHPKTNEQFF

d_gene: TRBD2
j_gene: TRBJ2-7
abundance: NA
v_gene: TRBV19
CDR3nt: TGTGCCAGTAGTTTAGGACTAGCGGGAGTCTACGAGCAGTACTTC
CDR3aa: CASSLGLAGVYEQYF

d_gene: NA
j_gene: TRBJ2-3
abundance: NA
v_gene: TRBV5-1
CDR3nt: TGCGCCAGCAGCACCGCTTGGGCGGGGGCCCAGGGAGATACGCAGTATTTT
CDR3aa: CASSTAWAGAQGDTQYF

d_gene: NA
j_gene: TRBJ1-2
abundance: few
v_gene: TRBV7-3
CDR3nt: TGTGCCAGCAGCGCAGGGGCAGGGGAGGCTTTCACCTTC
CDR3aa: CASSAGAGEAFTF

d_gene: TRBD1
j_gene: TRBJ1-2
abundance: NA
v_gene: TRBV29-1
CDR3nt: TGCAGCGTTGAAGGGACAGGGACTAATGGCTACACCTTC
CDR3aa: CSVEGTGTNGYTF

d_gene: NA
j_gene: TRBJ2-5
abundance: few
v_gene: TRBV7-2
CDR3nt: TGTGCCAGCAGCTTATGGGGGCGAGAGACCCAGTACTTC
CDR3aa: CASSLWGRETQYF

d_gene: NA
j_gene: TRBJ2-1
abundance: many
v_gene: TRBV28
CDR3nt: TGTGCCAGCAGCCCCGCCAGGGCAGGAAATGAGCAGTTCTTC
CDR3aa: CASSPARAGNEQFF

d_gene: TRBD1
j_gene: TRBJ2-5
abundance: few
v_gene: TRBV28
CDR3nt: TGTGCCAGCAGTAGGACAGGGGGAGAGACCCAGTACTTC
CDR3aa: CASSRTGGETQYF

d_gene: NA
j_gene: TRBJ2-3
abundance: NA
v_gene: TRBV5-8
CDR3nt: TGTGCCAGCAGGGGAGGAGAGACCCGCACAGATACGCAGTATTTT
CDR3aa: CASRGGETRTDTQYF

d_gene: NA
j_gene: TRBJ2-3
abundance: many
v_gene: TRBV28
CDR3nt: TGTGCCAGCAGTCTAACCCCTAGGGGTTCAGATACGCAGTATTTT
CDR3aa: CASSLTPRGSDTQYF

d_gene: NA
j_gene: TRBJ2-3
abundance: few
v_gene: TRBV7-6
CDR3nt: TGTGCCAGCAGCCAGGGGGGGACAGATACGCAGTATTTT
CDR3aa: CASSQGGTDTQYF

d_gene: NA
j_gene: TRBJ1-3
abundance: NA
v_gene: TRBV13
CDR3nt: TGTGCCAGCAGCTTACACTCTGGAAACACCATATATTTT
CDR3aa: CASSLHSGNTIYF

d_gene: NA
j_gene: TRBJ2-5
abundance: few
v_gene: TRBV14
CDR3nt: TGTGCCAGCAGCCAAGCTAGGCCTGGGACCCAGTACTTC
CDR3aa: CASSQARPGTQYF

d_gene: NA
j_gene: TRBJ1-5
abundance: many
v_gene: TRBV2
CDR3nt: TGTGCCAGCAGTGAACCCAATCAGCCCCAGCATTTT
CDR3aa: CASSEPNQPQHF

d_gene: NA
j_gene: TRBJ2-1
abundance: few
v_gene: TRBV9
CDR3nt: TGTGCCAGCAGCGTAGGCGAGAACCTAAACGATGAGCAGTTCTTC
CDR3aa: CASSVGENLNDEQFF

d_gene: NA
j_gene: TRBJ2-2
abundance: NA
v_gene: TRBV5-4
CDR3nt: TGTGCCAGTCCGAGAGTCAGGAACACAACCGGGGAGCTGTTTTTT
CDR3aa: CASPRVRNTTGELFF

d_gene: TRBD1
j_gene: TRBJ2-1
abundance: few
v_gene: TRBV28
CDR3nt: TGTGCCAGCAGAGGACAGGACTCCTACAATGAGCAGTTCTTC
CDR3aa: CASRGQDSYNEQFF

d_gene: NA
j_gene: TRBJ2-2
abundance: NA
v_gene: TRBV7-3
CDR3nt: TGTGCCAGCAGCCAATCCGGGACACTTACCGGGGAGCTGTTTTTT
CDR3aa: CASSQSGTLTGELFF